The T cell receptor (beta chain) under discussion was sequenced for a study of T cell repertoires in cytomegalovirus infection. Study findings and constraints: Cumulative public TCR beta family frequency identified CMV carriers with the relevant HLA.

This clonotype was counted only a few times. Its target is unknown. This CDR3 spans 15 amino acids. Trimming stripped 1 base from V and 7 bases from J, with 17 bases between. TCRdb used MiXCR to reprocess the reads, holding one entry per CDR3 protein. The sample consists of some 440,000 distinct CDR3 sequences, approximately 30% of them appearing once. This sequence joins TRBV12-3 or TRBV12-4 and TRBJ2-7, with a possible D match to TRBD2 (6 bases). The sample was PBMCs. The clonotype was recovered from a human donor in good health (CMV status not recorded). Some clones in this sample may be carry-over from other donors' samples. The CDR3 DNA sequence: TGTGCCAGCAGTTTAGAGCTACGGGCCCGGGAGGAGCAGTACTTC. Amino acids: CASSLELRAREEQYF.